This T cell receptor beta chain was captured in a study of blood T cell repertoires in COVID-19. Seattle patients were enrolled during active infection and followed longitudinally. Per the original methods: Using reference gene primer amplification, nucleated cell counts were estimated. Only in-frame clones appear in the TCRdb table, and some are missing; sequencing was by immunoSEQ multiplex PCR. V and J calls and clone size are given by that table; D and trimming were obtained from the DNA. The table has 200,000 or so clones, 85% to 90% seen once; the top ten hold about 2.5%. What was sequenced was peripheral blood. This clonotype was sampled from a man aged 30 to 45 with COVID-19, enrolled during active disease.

The CDR3 region is CASSFARDEGYTF. CDR3 bases: TGCGCCAGCAGCTTCGCCAGGGATGAAGGCTACACCTTC. This chain connects TRBV5-1 to TRBJ1-2, with D possibly TRBD1 on 5 matching bases. Germline V gives CDR1 SGHRS, CDR2 YFSETQ. The CDR3 length is 13 residues. The ends were cut back, 2 bases at V and 8 bases at J, with 13 bases in the middle.